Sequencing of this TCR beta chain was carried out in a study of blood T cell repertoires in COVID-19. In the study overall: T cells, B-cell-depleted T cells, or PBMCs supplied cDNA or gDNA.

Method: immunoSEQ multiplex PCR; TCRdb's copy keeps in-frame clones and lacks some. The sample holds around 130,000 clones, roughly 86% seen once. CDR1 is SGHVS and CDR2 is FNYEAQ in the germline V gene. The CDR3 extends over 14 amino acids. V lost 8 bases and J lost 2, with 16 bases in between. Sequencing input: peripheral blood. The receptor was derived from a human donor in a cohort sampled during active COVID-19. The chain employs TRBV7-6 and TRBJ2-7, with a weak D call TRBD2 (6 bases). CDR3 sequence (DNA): TGTGCCAGCGCCCCCTGGGGGACTCCCTACGAGCAGTACTTC. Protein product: CASAPWGTPYEQYF.